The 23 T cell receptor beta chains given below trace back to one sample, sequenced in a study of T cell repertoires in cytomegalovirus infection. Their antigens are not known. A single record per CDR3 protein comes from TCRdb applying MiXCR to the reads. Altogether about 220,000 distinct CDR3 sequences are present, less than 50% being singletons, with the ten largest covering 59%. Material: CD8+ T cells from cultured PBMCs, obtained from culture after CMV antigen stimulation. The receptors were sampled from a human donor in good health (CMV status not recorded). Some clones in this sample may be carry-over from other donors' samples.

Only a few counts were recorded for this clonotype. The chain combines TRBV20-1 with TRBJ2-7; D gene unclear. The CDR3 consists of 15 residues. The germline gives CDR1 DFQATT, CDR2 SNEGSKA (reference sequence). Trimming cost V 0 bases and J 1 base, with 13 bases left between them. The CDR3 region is CSARDSRDTSYEQYF. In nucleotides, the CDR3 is TGCAGTGCTAGAGATTCGCGCGACACATCCTACGAGCAGTACTTC.

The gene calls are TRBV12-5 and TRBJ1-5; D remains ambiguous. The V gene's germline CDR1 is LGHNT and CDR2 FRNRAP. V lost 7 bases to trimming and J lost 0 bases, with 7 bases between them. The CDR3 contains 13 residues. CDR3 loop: CASASGSNQPQHF. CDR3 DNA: TGTGCTAGTGCCTCTGGTAGCAATCAGCCCCAGCATTTT.

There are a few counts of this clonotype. The CDR3 here is CSAQGRSYNEQFF. In DNA, the CDR3 is TGCAGCGCCCAGGGACGGTCCTACAATGAGCAGTTCTTC. This chain links TRBV29-1 with TRBJ2-1; tentatively, D is TRBD1 or TRBD2 (5 bases each). The CDR3 has 13 residues. V was trimmed by 7 bases and J by 1 base, leaving 11 bases between them. Germline assignment: CDR1 SQVTM and CDR2 ANQGSEA.

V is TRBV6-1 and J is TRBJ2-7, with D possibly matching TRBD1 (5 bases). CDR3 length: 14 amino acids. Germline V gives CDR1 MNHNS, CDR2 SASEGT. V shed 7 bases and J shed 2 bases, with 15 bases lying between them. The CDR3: CASTEDSDAYEQYF. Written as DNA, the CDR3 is TGTGCCAGCACCGAAGACAGCGATGCCTACGAGCAGTACTTC.

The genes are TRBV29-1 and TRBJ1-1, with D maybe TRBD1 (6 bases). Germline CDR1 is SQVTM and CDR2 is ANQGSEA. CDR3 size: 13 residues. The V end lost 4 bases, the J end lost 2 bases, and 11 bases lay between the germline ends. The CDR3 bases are TGCAGCGTTGGACAGGACAGCAACACTGAAGCTTTCTTT. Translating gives CSVGQDSNTEAFF.

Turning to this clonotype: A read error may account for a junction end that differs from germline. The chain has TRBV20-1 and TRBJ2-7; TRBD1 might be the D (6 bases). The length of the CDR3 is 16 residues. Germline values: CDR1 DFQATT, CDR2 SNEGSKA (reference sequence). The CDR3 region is CSAGDLDSTRTYEQYF. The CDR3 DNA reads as TGCAGTGCTGGAGACTTGGACAGCACGAGGACCTACGAGCAGTACTTC.

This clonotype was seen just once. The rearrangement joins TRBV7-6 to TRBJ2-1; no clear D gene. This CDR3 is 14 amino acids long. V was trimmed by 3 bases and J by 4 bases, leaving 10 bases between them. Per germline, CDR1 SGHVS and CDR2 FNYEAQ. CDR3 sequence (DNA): TGTGCCAGCAGCTTCCAGGAGCCGTACAATGAGCAGTTCTTC. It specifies CASSFQEPYNEQFF.

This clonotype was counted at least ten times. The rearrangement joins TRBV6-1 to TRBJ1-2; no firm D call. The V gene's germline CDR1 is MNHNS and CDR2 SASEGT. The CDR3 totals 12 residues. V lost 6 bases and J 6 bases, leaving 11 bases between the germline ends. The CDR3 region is CASRVKADGYTF. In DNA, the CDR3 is TGTGCCAGCAGAGTGAAAGCTGATGGCTACACCTTC.

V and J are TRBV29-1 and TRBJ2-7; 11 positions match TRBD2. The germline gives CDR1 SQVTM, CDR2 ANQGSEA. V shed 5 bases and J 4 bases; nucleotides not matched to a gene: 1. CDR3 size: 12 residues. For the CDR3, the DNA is TGCAGCGTTACTAGCGGGAGTTACGAGCAGTACTTC. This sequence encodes CSVTSGSYEQYF.

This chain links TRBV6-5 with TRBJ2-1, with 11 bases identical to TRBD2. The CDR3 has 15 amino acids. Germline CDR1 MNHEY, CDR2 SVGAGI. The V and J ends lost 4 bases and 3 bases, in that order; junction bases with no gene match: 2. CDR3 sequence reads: CASSSSGGLYNEQFF. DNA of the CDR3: TGTGCCAGCAGTTCTAGCGGGGGGCTCTACAATGAGCAGTTCTTC.

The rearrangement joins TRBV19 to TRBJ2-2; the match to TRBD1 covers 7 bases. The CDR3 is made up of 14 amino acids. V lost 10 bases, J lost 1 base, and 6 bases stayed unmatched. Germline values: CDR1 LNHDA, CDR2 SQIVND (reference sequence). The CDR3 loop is CATKDRWNTGELFF. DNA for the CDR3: TGTGCCACCAAGGACAGGTGGAACACCGGGGAGCTGTTTTTT.

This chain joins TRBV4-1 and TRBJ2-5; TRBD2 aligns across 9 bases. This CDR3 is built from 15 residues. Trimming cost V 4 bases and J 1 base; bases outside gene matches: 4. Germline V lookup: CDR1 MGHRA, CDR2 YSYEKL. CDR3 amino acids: CASSPSGGSQETQYF. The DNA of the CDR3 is TGCGCCAGCAGCCCCAGCGGGGGGTCCCAAGAGACCCAGTACTTC.

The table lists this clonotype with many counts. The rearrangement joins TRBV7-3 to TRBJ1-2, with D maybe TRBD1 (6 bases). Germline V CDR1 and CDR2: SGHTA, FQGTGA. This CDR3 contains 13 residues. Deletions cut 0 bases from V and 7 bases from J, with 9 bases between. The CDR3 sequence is CASSLTQGFGYTF. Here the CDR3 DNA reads TGTGCCAGCAGCTTAACACAGGGTTTTGGCTACACCTTC.

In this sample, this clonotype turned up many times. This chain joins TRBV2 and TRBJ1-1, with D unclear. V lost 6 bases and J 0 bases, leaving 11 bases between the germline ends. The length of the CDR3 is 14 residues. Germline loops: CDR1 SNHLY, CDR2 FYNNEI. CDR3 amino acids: CASSIGTMNTEAFF. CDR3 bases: TGTGCCAGCAGCATCGGAACCATGAACACTGAAGCTTTCTTT. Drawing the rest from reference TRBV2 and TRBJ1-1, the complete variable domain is EPEVTQTPSHQVTQMGQEVILRCVPISNHLYFYWYRQILGQKVEFLVSFYNNEISEKSEIFDDQFSVERPDGSNFTLKIRSTKLEDSAMYFCASSIGTMNTEAFFGQGTRLTVV.

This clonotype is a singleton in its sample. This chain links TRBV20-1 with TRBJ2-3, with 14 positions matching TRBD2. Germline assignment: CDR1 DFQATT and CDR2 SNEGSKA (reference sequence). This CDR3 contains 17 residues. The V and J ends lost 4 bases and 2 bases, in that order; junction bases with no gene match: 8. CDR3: CSATGTSGREVTDTQYF. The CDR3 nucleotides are TGCAGTGCTACCGGGACTAGCGGGAGAGAAGTCACAGATACGCAGTATTTT.

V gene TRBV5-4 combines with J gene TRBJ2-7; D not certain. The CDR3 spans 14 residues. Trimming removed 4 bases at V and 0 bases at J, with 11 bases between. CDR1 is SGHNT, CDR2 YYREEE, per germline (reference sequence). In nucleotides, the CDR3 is TGTGCCAGCAGCACCGCCCGGTACTCCTACGAGCAGTACTTC. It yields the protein CASSTARYSYEQYF.

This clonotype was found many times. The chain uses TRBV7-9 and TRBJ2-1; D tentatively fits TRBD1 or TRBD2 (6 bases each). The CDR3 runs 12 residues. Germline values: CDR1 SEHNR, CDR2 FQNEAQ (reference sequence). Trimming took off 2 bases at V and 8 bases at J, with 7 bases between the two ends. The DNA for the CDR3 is TGTGCCAGCAGCTTAAGGGGGGATGAGCAGTTCTTC. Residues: CASSLRGDEQFF.

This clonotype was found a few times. DNA for the CDR3: TGTGCCAGCAGCTTAGAACTGACCACCTCGAACACCGGGGAGCTGTTTTTT. It yields the protein CASSLELTTSNTGELFF. The rearrangement joins TRBV7-9 to TRBJ2-2; D remains unclear. The V end was cut by 1 base, the J end by 0 bases, with 12 bases between. CDR1 is SEHNR, CDR2 FQNEAQ, per germline (reference sequence). The length of the CDR3 is 17 residues.

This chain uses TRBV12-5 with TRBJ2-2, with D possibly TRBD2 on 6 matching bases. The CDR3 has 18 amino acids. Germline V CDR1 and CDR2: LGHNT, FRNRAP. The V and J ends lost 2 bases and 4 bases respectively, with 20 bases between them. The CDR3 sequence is CASGLMFPAGAGTGELFF. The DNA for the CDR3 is TGTGCTAGTGGTTTGATGTTCCCAGCGGGTGCGGGCACCGGGGAGCTGTTTTTT.

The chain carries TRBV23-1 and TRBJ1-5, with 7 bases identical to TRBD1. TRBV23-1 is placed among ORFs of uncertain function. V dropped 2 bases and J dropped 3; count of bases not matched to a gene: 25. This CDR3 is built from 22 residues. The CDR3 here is CASSQMNRSLGNRQGLNQPQHF. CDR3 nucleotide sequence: TGCGCCAGCAGTCAAATGAACCGGTCCCTGGGTAATCGACAGGGCCTCAATCAGCCCCAGCATTTT.

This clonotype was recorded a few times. DNA of the CDR3: TGTGCCAGCCTTGGGTCGGGTTACACTGAAGCTTTCTTT. This sequence encodes CASLGSGYTEAFF. J is TRBJ1-1 and V is TRBV7-9; D remains unclear. The CDR3 length is 13 residues. V was cut by 8 bases and J by 3 bases, with 13 bases left in between. Germline lookup yields CDR1 SEHNR and CDR2 FQNEAQ (reference sequence).

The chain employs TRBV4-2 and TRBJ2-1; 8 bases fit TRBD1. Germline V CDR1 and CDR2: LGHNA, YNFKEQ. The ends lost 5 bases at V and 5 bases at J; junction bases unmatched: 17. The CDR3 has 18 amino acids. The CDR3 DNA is TGTGCCAGCAGCTCCAATCGAGGCCCAGGGGGCCCCCACAATGAGCAGTTCTTC. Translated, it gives CASSSNRGPGGPHNEQFF.

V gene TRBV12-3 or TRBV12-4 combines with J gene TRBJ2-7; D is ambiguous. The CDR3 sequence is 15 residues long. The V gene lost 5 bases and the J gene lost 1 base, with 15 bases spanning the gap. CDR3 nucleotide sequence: TGTGCCAGCAGTCCGCCCGACCTGGGTTCCTACGAGCAGTACTTC. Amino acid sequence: CASSPPDLGSYEQYF.